The rows below give T cell receptor beta chains drawn from one sample of a study of blood T cell repertoires in COVID-19. Libraries were prepared by immunoSEQ multiplex PCR; TCRdb keeps only in-frame clonotypes and omits some of them. The table records about 48,000 clones, about three quarters of them present only once. The sequenced sample consisted of peripheral blood. Receptor source: a human donor with active or convalescent COVID-19. The donor label of this sample is uncertain. CDR3s include the opening cysteine and the closing phenylalanine or tryptophan.

V gene: TRBV6-4; CDR3 protein: CASSDSSGNTGELFF
V gene: TRBV6-5; CDR3 protein: CASREGVWEQYF
V gene: TRBV9; CDR3 protein: CASSERQYPQETQYF
V gene: TRBV5-1; CDR3 protein: CASSLVGGGDSPLHF
V gene: TRBV4-3; CDR3 protein: CASSQDELAGGFAYEQYF
V gene: TRBV24-1; CDR3 protein: CATSDLAGTDTQYF
V gene: TRBV27; CDR3 protein: CASPIGRRDRWSPLHF
V gene: TRBV19; CDR3 protein: CASSTSGPRNEQFF
V gene: TRBV7-2; CDR3 protein: CASSFRDRGQQPQHF
V gene: TRBV27; CDR3 protein: CASSLGGGSLSNEQFF
V gene: TRBV24-1; CDR3 protein: CATSGMGTSGRKSTDTQYF
V gene: TRBV3-1/TRBV3-2; CDR3 protein: CASSPSAGSKETQYF
V gene: TRBV10-3; CDR3 protein: CAISEKEGANYNEQFF
V gene: TRBV6-4; CDR3 protein: CASSETERQPQHF
V gene: TRBV6-5; CDR3 protein: CASSYSRGSGSEQYF
V gene: TRBV28; CDR3 protein: CASRREWTEAFF
V gene: TRBV19; CDR3 protein: CASSWRGGLNTEAFF
V gene: TRBV4-2; CDR3 protein: CASSQDEGGGYEQYF
V gene: TRBV19; CDR3 protein: CASSIDVHTQYF
V gene: TRBV28; CDR3 protein: CASSLRWGVPYNEQFF
V gene: TRBV6-2/TRBV6-3; CDR3 protein: CASSYLVANEQFF
V gene: TRBV15; CDR3 protein: CATSRWTSGIVNEQFF
V gene: TRBV6-2/TRBV6-3; CDR3 protein: CASSYSRVGNEQYF
V gene: TRBV4-3; CDR3 protein: CASSQDQQGASYEQYF
V gene: TRBV11-2; CDR3 protein: CASSSNLIGQRPYGYTF
V gene: TRBV7-2; CDR3 protein: CASGTEGNIQYF
V gene: TRBV11-3; CDR3 protein: CASSFGGRAPGELFF
V gene: TRBV27; CDR3 protein: CASSAQGRHSPLHF
V gene: TRBV6-5; CDR3 protein: CASSRSGQSYEQYF
V gene: TRBV5-5; CDR3 protein: CASSSGGRAGNQPQHF